Following are 14 T cell receptor beta chains from one sample sequenced in a study of blood T cell repertoires in COVID-19. Generated by immunoSEQ multiplex PCR, the TCRdb table keeps only in-frame clones and is missing some. The sample includes about 71,000 clones, around 84% of them seen just once. The sequencing sample was made of peripheral blood. Receptors were obtained from a man aged 45-65 years with active COVID-19.

This clone has a single count. The gene calls are TRBV7-2 and TRBJ1-3; TRBD1 might be the D (5 bases). The CDR3 totals 15 residues. Trimming pared 0 bases from V and 4 bases from J, leaving 10 bases between. CDR1 and CDR2 from the germline V gene are SGHTA and FQGNSA. The CDR3 coding sequence is TGTGCCAGCAGCTTAGCGCTAGGACACGGAAACACCATATATTTT. Its protein is CASSLALGHGNTIYF.

This clone has only one observation. The CDR3 DNA sequence: TGCGCCAGCAGCTTGGGAGCTCCGAGGTCCTCTGGAAACACCATATATTTT. Amino acid sequence: CASSLGAPRSSGNTIYF. The V and J genes are TRBV5-1 and TRBJ1-3; D unresolved. The CDR3 is 17 residues long. V lost 0 bases and J lost 0, with 13 bases in between. Per the germline V gene, CDR1 is SGHRS and CDR2 is YFSETQ.

The chain uses TRBV6-5 and TRBJ1-2; TRBD1 matches at 8 bases. Trimming at V came to 8 bases and at J to 7 bases, leaving 15 bases not matched to a gene. Germline assignment: CDR1 MNHEY and CDR2 SVGAGI. The CDR3 spans 15 residues. The CDR3 bases are TGTGCCAGCGGACCGACAGGGGTTTTTTCTTCTGGCTACACCTTC. This sequence encodes CASGPTGVFSSGYTF.

The chain has TRBV5-1 and TRBJ2-7; D possibly corresponds to TRBD1 (5 bases). The germline gives CDR1 SGHRS, CDR2 YFSETQ. With 4 bases removed from V and 5 bases from J, the gap between germline ends came to 16 bases. CDR3 size: 14 residues. The CDR3 DNA is TGCGCCAGCAGCCCTGGACCAGGGAACGACGAGCAGTACTTC. Its protein product is CASSPGPGNDEQYF.

A single count supports this clone. The V gene is TRBV4-1, the J gene TRBJ2-7; the match to TRBD2 covers 13 bases. This CDR3 has 15 residues. Germline CDR1 MGHRA, CDR2 YSYEKL. Germline trimming cut 4 bases from V and 6 bases from J; bases unmatched to any gene: 6. CDR3 coding DNA: TGCGCCAGCAGCCCGGGACTAGCGGGACGCGGCGAGCAGTACGTC. Residues: CASSPGLAGRGEQYV.

This clone was recorded once. The chain links TRBV27 to TRBJ2-7; D might be TRBD2 (6 bases). CDR3 length: 12 amino acids. CDR1 is MNHEY and CDR2 is SMNVEV in the germline V gene (reference sequence). Between the trimmed V and J ends, which lost 2 bases and 6 bases, there was a span of 8 bases. CDR3: CASSLGGAEQYF. CDR3 DNA sequence: TGTGCCAGCAGTTTAGGCGGGGCCGAGCAGTACTTC.

This chain joins TRBV6-2 or TRBV6-3 and TRBJ2-5; 7 positions match TRBD1. The CDR3 is 12 residues long. Unmatched junction bases numbered 0, after V lost 5 bases and J lost 3 bases. Germline values: CDR1 MNHEY, CDR2 SVGEGT. DNA for the CDR3: TGTGCCAGCAGTGGGACAGAAGAGACCCAGTACTTC. Amino acids: CASSGTEETQYF.

In this sample, this clone turned up once. This chain joins TRBV7-9 and TRBJ2-3; D might be TRBD1 or TRBD2, each matching 5 bases. The CDR3 loop spans 14 amino acids. CDR1 SEHNR and CDR2 FQNEAQ come from the germline V gene (reference sequence). The V end was cut by 7 bases, the J end by 0 bases, with 11 bases between. The CDR3 region is CASTGSGSTDTQYF. In DNA form, the CDR3 reads TGTGCCAGCACAGGGTCGGGAAGCACAGATACGCAGTATTTT.

The chain uses TRBV5-1 and TRBJ2-1; tentatively, D is TRBD2 (6 bases). The V end lost 2 bases, the J end lost 9 bases, and 6 bases lay between the germline ends. The CDR3 is 11 amino acids. Per the germline V gene, CDR1 is SGHRS and CDR2 is YFSETQ. The CDR3 nucleotides are TGCGCCAGCAGCTTCGGGGGTGAGCAGTTCTTC. Translating it yields CASSFGGEQFF.

Only one count was recorded for this clone. The rearrangement links TRBV7-9 to TRBJ2-5, with D tentatively TRBD2 (6 bases). The V gene's germline CDR1 is SEHNR and CDR2 FQNEAQ (reference sequence). This CDR3 has 14 residues. Trimming pared 5 bases from V and 5 bases from J, leaving 15 bases between. DNA for the CDR3: TGTGCCAGCAGCCCTGGACTATCGGTGGAGACCCAGTACTTC. This translates into CASSPGLSVETQYF.

This chain connects TRBV6-5 to TRBJ2-5, with D perhaps TRBD2 (6 bases). This CDR3 is built from 15 residues. Germline V gene data show CDR1 as MNHEY and CDR2 as SVGAGI. The ends were cut back, 5 bases at V and 4 bases at J, with 17 bases in the middle. CDR3 amino acids: CASSPSLAGSETQYF. The CDR3 region has the DNA TGTGCCAGCAGTCCTTCTTTGGCGGGGTCAGAGACCCAGTACTTC.

This chain connects TRBV10-3 to TRBJ2-3; 8 positions match TRBD1. Losses at the gene ends were 4 bases for V and 4 bases for J; bases not matched to a gene: 4. In germline, CDR1 is ENHRY, CDR2 SYGVKD. The CDR3 is 14 residues long. The CDR3 loop is CAISAAGGADTQYF. The CDR3 nucleotides are TGTGCCATCAGTGCGGCAGGGGGCGCAGATACGCAGTATTTT.

This clone was picked up one time. The rearrangement links TRBV18 to TRBJ2-7; D is perhaps TRBD1 (6 bases). The CDR3 runs to 14 residues. Deletions cut 4 bases from V and 3 bases from J, with 13 bases between. The V gene's germline CDR1 is KGHSH and CDR2 LQKENI. This CDR3 reads CASSRGQGFYEQYF. The CDR3 DNA follows: TGTGCCAGCTCACGGGGGCAGGGGTTCTACGAGCAGTACTTC. The whole variable domain, filled in from reference TRBV18 and TRBJ2-7, reads NAGVMQNPRHLVRRRGQEARLRCSPMKGHSHVYWYRQLPEEGLKFMVYLQKENIIDESGMPKERFSAEFPKEGPSILRIQQVVRGDSAAYFCASSRGQGFYEQYFGPGTRLTVT.

This chain uses TRBV6-5 with TRBJ1-4; 7 bases are a match to TRBD1. This CDR3 spans 15 amino acids. Per the germline V gene, CDR1 is MNHEY and CDR2 is SVGAGI. The J segment lost 3 bases and the V segment lost 2 bases, leaving 3 bases of the junction unmatched. The CDR3 DNA is TGTGCCAGCAGTTACGGGGACAGCGCTAATGAAAAACTGTTTTTT. Residues: CASSYGDSANEKLFF.